This TCR beta chain was recorded in a study of T cell responses to AZD1222 COVID-19 vaccine. The CDR3 length is 12 residues. V shed 6 bases, J shed 5 bases, and the junction held 4 bases outside the gene matches. Germline CDR1 MNHEY, CDR2 SMNVEV (reference sequence). The table came from immunoSEQ multiplex PCR; TCRdb's copy has only in-frame clones and leaves some out. This sample has some 110,000 clones, with about 92% found just once. This clone was detected only a few times. Its antigen is currently unknown. Overall study findings and caveats: Baseline seropositives among AZD1222 recipients totaled only five or six. Spike-spanning, vaccine-associated CD4 TCRs were dominant at 160-218 and 743-854.

This chain uses TRBV27 with TRBJ2-7; TRBD2 matches 7 bases. The sequence was obtained from an adult in good health. The starting material was peripheral blood, obtained on day 0 of AZD1222 vaccination. CDR3 loop: CASSWGGDEQYF. The CDR3 DNA reads as TGTGCCAGCAGCTGGGGGGGGGACGAGCAGTACTTC.